The sequence of this TCR beta chain was determined in a study of T cell responses to AZD1222 COVID-19 vaccine (dated by TCRdb to the early 2020s). Regarding the research as a whole: AZD1222 recipients whose second dose came at about 4 weeks and those whose second dose came at about 12 weeks were combined into one group, since spike-specific TCR depth and breadth did not differ between the two schedules. A total of 233 trial participants underwent TCR sequencing, of whom roughly 210 had received two doses of AZD1222 and some 25 had received two doses of the MenACWY control vaccine. Trial participants were enrolled by age into 18-55, 56-69 and 70-plus year subgroups, with approximately 150, 30 and 60 TCR-sequenced participants respectively.

The CDR3 runs 14 residues from the cysteine to the phenylalanine. Only CDR3 DNA remains: 42 bases, in frame from the first base. In the germline V gene, CDR1 corresponds to MNHEY and CDR2 to SVGEGT. The V end loses 6 bases and the J end loses 7 bases, and a stretch of 16 bases separates them. What the work shows at the level of the full study, not this receptor alone: Nearly half of unique spike-specific TCRs reportedly recognized epitopes outside regions mutated in the B.1.351 and B.1.1.7 variants. Vaccine-associated CD4 TCRs spanned the whole spike protein, with dominant responses in regions 160-218 and 743-854. The 56-69-year group was small, and its depth increase did not reach significance, likely because of low power. Only five to seven AZD1222 recipients were SARS-CoV-2 seropositive at baseline, limiting conclusions about previously exposed vaccinees. Most participants were white British and females outnumbered males, and the authors suggested that clonal diversity may have been underestimated. A significant rise in spike-specific TCR breadth and depth was observed after two AZD1222 doses relative to day 0 and relative to MenACWY recipients. Because no day 14 peak-response samples were available, repertoires were characterized only after the peak T cell response.

As concerns this clone: No antigen is known for it. Within one base of it there is no much larger clone, and no base qualities were kept.

The CDR3 regions of human TCRbeta chains were analyzed by immunosequencing. Per the authors' processing: Repertoire TCRs were matched against a reference library of SARS-CoV-2-specific TCRs generated with the MIRA antigen-specificity platform. Breadth meant the fraction of unique TCRs that were SARS-CoV-2-associated, whereas depth meant the fraction of total T cells that were SARS-CoV-2-associated. Using the MIRA data, each spike-specific TCR was mapped to the spike region that the TCR reacts to and placed in a CD4 or CD8 class. Log10-transformed breadth and depth values were compared by one-way ANOVA with Sidak's multiple comparisons tests. TCRdb limited this immuneACCESS table to in-frame rearrangements with V and J called. A share of clones is missing; checked studies link under half to unresolved V genes, and the rest is unexplained. The V and J calls and the clone size are those of that table, but D and trimming were determined from the DNA. The sample table records approximately 120,000 clones; about nine tenths of these occur just once. The top ten hold approximately 5.2% of the sample.

The label giving this sample's time point can be read as: baseline before first vaccination. Samples from vaccinated people were obtained from the UK trials COV001 and COV002, which included a single-blind randomized controlled phase 2/3 trial of AZD1222 (ChAdOx1 nCoV-19) in healthy adults. For TCRbeta chain sequencing, PBMC samples from trial participants were taken at day 0 and at day 28 after the second dose. The chain is made from TRBV6-2 or TRBV6-3 and TRBJ1-5; TRBD1 is a possible D gene, resting on 6 matching bases. This receptor was identified in an adult in good health. The sequences come from peripheral blood, collected on day 0 of AZD1222 vaccination. The CDR3 protein sequence reads: CASSPMSRGQPQHF. In nucleotide form, the sequence is TGTGCCAGCAGCCCCATGTCCAGGGGACAGCCCCAGCATTTT.